The source of this T cell receptor (beta chain) is a study of technical replicates of blood from several donors. This CDR3 comprises 15 residues. The V end was cut by 0 bases, the J end by 3 bases, with 11 bases between. Germline V lookup: CDR1 MRHNA, CDR2 SNTAGT. Method: immunoSEQ multiplex PCR; TCRdb's copy keeps in-frame clones and lacks some. The sample consists of about 85,000 clones, roughly 94% of them appearing once. The genes are TRBV6-4 and TRBJ1-2, with D possibly TRBD1 on 6 matching bases. The sequenced sample was T cells isolated from PBMCs. The TCR originated in a human donor in good health. The CDR3 sequence: CASSDSPGVDYGYTF. In DNA, the CDR3 is TGTGCCAGCAGTGACTCCCCAGGGGTCGACTATGGCTACACCTTC.